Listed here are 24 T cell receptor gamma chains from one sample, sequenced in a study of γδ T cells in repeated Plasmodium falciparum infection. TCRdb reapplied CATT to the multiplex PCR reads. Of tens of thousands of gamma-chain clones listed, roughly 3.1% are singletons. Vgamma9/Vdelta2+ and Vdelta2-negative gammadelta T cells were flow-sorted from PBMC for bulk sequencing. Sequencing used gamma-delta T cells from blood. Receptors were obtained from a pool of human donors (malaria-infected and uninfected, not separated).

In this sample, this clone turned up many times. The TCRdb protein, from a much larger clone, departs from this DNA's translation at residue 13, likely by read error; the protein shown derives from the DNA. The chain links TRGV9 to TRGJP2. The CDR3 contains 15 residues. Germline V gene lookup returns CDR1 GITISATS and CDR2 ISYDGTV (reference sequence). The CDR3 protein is CALWEPVGSDWIRTF. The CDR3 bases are TGTGCCTTGTGGGAGCCGGTCGGTAGTGATTGGATCAGGACGTTT.

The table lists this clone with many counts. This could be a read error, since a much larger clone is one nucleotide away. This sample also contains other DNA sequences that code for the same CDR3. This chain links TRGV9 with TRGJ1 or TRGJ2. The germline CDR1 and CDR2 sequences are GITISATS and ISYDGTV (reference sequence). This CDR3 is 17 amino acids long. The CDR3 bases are TGTGCCCTGTGTCTCCACAACCGACAACCGAATTATTATAAGAAACTCTTT. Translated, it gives CALCLHNRQPNYYKKLF.

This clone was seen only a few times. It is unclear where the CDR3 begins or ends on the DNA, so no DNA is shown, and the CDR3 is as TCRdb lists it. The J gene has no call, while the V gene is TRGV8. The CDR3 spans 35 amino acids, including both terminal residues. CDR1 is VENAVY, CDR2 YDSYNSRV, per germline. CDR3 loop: CASTGKSLKFILENLIERDSGVYCCATWGRTKKLF.

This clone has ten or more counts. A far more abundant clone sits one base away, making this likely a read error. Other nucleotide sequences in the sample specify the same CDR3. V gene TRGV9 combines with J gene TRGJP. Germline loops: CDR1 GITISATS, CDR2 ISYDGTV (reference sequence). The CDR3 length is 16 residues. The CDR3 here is CALWRSQELGKKIKVF. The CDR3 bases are TGTGCCTTGTGGAGAAGTCAAGAGTTGGGCAAAAAAATTAAGGTATTT.

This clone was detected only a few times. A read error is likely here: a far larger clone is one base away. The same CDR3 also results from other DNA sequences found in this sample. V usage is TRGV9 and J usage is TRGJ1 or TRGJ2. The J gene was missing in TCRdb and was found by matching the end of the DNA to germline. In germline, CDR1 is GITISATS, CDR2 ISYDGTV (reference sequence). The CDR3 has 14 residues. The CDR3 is CALWEAQGSYKKLF. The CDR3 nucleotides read TGTGCCCTGTGGGAGGCGCAGGGGAGTTATAAGAAACTCTTT.

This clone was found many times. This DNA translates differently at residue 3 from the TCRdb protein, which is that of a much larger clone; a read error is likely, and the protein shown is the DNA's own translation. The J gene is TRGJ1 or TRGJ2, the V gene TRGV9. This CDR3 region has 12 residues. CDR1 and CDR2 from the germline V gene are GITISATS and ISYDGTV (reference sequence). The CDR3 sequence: CAMWEGSDEKLF. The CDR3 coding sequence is TGTGCCATGTGGGAGGGGAGTGATGAGAAACTCTTT.

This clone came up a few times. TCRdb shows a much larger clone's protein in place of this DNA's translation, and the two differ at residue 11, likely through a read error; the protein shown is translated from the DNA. The CDR3 spells CATWASGGDYDKKLF. The CDR3 DNA follows: TGTGCCACCTGGGCCTCGGGAGGTGATTATGATAAGAAACTCTTT. The J gene is TRGJ1 or TRGJ2, the V gene TRGV2. The J gene, missing from TCRdb, was assigned here through DNA to germline matching. The length of the CDR3 is 15 residues. Germline CDR1 is EGSNGY and CDR2 is YDSYNSKV.

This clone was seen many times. CDR3 DNA: TGTGCCTTGTGGGAGGTGCCCTTGGGAAAGAAACTCTTT. This codes for CALWEVPLGKKLF. The V call is TRGV9, the J call TRGJ1 or TRGJ2. Germline CDR1 is GITISATS and CDR2 is ISYDGTV (reference sequence). This CDR3 contains 13 residues. With V trimmed by 0 bases and J by 10 bases, 9 bases remained unmatched.

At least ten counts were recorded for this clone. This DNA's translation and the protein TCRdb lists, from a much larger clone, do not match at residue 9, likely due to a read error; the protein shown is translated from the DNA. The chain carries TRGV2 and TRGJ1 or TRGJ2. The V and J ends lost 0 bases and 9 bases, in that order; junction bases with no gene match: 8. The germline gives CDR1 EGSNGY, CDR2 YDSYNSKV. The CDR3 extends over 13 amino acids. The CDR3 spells CATWDGLFCKKLF. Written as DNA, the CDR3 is TGTGCCACCTGGGACGGGCTTTTTTGTAAGAAACTCTTT.

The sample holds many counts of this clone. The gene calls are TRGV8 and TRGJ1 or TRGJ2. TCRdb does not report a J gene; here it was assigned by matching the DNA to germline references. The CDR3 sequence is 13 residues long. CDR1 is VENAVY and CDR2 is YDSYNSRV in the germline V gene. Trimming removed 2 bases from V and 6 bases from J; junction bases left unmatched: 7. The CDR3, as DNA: TGTGCCACCTGGGATATTTCGGGTTATAAGAAACTCTTT. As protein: CATWDISGYKKLF.

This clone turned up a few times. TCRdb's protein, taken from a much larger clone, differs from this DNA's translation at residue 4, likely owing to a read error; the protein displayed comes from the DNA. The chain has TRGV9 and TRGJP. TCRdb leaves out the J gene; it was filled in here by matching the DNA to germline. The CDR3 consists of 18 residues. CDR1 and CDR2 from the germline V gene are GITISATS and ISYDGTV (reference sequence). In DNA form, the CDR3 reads TGTGCCTTGCGGGAGACCGCAAGCACGGAGTTGGGCAAAAAAATCAAGGTATTT. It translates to CALRETASTELGKKIKVF.

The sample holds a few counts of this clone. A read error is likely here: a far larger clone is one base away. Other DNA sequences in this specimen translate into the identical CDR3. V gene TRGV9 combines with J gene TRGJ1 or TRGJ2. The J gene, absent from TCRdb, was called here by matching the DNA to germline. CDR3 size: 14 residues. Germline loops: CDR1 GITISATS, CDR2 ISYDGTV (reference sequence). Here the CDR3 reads CALWEVPGDYKKLF. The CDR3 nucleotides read TGTGCTTTGTGGGAGGTGCCGGGCGATTATAAGAAACTCTTT.

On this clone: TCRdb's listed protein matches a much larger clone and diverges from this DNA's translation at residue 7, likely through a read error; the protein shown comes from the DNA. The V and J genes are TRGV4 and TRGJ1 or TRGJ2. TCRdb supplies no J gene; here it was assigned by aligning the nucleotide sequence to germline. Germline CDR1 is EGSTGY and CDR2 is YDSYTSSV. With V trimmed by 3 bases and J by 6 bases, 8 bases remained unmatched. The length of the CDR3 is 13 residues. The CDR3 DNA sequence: TGTGCCACCTGGGATAGTTTGAGTTATAAGAAACTCTTT. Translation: CATWDSLSYKKLF.

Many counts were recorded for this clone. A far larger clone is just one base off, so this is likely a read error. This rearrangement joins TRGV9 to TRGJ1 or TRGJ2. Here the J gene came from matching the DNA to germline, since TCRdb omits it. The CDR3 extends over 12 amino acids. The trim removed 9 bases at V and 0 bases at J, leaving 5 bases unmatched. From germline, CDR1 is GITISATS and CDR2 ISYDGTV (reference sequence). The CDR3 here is CALRKNYYKKLF. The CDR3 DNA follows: TGTGCCTTGCGGAAGAATTATTATAAGAAACTCTTT.

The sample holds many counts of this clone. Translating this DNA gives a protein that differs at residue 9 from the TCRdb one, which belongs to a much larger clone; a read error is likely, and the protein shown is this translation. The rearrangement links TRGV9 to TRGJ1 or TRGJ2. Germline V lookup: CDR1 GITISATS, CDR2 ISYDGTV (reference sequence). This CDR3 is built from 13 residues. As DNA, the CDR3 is TGTGCCTTGTGGGAGTATTTTTATTGTAAGAAACTCTTT. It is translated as CALWEYFYCKKLF.

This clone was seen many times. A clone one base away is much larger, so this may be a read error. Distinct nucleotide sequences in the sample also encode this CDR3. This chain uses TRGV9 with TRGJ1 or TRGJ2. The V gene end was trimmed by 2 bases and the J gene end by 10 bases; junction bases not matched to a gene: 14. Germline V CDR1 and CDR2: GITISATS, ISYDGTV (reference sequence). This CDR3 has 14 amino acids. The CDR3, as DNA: TGTGCCTTGTGGGAGGCGACCCTTGAAAACAAGAAACTCTTT. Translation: CALWEATLENKKLF.

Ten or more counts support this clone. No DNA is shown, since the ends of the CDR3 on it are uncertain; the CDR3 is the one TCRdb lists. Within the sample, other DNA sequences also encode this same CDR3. The CDR3 region is CALFIIRNSLAVEQHWLSQVSIGRIQHF. No J gene was named, though the V gene is TRGV9. Germline V gene sequence: CDR1 GITISATS, CDR2 ISYDGTV (reference sequence). The CDR3 comprises 28 residues, both ends counted.

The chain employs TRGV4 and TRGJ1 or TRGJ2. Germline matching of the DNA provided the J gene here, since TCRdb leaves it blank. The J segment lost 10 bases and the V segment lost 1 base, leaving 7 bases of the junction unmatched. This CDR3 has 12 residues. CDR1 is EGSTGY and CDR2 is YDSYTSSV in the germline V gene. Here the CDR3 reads CATWDGTTKKLF. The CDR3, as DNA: TGTGCCACCTGGGATGGCACGACAAAGAAACTCTTT.

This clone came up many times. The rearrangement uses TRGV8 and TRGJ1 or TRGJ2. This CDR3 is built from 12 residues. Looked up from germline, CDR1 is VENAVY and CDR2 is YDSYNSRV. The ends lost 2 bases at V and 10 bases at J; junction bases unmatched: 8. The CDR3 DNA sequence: TGTGCCACCTGGGATAAATATTTGAAGAAACTCTTT. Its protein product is CATWDKYLKKLF.

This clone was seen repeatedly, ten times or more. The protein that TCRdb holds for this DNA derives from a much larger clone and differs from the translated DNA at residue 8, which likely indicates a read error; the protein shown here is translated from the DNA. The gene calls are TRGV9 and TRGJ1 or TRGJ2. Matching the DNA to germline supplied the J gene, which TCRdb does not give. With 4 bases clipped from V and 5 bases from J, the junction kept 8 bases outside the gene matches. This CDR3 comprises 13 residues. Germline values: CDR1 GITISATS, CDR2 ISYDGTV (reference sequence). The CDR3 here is CALWDPYHYKKLF. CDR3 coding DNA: TGTGCCTTGTGGGATCCATATCATTATAAGAAACTCTTT.

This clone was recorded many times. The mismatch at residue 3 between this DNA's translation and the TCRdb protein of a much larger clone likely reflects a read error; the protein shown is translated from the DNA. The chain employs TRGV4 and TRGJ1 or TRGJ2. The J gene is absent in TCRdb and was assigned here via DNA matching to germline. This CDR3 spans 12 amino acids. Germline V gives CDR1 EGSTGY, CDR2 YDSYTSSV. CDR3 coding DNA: TGTGCCATCTGGGAGAGTTATTATAAGAAACTCTTT. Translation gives CAIWESYYKKLF.

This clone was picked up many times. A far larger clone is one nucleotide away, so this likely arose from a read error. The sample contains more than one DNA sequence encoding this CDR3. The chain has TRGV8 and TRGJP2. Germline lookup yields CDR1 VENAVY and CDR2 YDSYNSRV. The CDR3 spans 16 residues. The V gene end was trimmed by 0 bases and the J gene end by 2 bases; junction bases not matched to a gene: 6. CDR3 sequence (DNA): TGTGCCACCTGGGATAGGGGATACAGTAGTGATTGGATCAAGACGTTT. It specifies CATWDRGYSSDWIKTF.

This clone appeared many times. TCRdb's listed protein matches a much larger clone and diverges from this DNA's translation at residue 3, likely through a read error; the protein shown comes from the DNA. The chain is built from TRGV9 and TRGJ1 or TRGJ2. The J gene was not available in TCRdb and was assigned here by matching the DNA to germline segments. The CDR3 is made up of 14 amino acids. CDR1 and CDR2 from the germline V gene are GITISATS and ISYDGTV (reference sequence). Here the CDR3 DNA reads TGTGCCATGTGGGAGGGAAAAAATTATTATAAGAAACTCTTT. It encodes CAMWEGKNYYKKLF.

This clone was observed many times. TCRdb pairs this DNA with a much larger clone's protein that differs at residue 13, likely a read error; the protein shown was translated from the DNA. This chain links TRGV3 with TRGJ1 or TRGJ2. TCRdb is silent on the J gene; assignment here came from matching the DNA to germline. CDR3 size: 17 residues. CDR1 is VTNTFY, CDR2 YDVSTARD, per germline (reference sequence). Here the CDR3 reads CATWDRRQPVNYDKKLF. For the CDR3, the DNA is TGTGCCACCTGGGACAGGCGACAGCCCGTGAATTATGATAAGAAACTCTTT.